The clone carrying this T cell receptor beta chain appeared many times. V was shortened by 0 bases and J by 9 bases, with 15 bases between the two germline ends. Germline V gene lookup returns CDR1 GTSNPN and CDR2 SVGIG (reference sequence). The CDR3 loop spans 14 amino acids. The source of the sample is a study of CD8 T cells in ankylosing spondylitis. TCRdb re-derived calls from the 5' RACE reads in MiXCR, one entry per CDR3 protein. The sample lists 36,000 or so distinct CDR3 sequences, 6% seen once, with approximately 12% in the top ten. The TCR was taken from a male donor with ankylosing spondylitis or in good health (not recorded which). The chain couples TRBV30 to TRBJ2-1; D assignment may be TRBD1 or TRBD2 (5 bases each). Sequencing was carried out using blood, either unsorted or a sorted T cell fraction (not recorded which). CDR3: CAWSVVQGVGEQFF. CDR3 DNA: TGTGCCTGGAGTGTGGTGCAGGGAGTAGGTGAGCAGTTCTTC.